This T cell receptor (beta chain) originates from a study of lymphopenia after photon versus proton radiotherapy. Study-level results: Only patients who died were analyzed for survival; proton advantage is unproven. After the lymphocyte nadir, photon-treated repertoires showed oligoclonal expansion, especially of CD8+ Temra cells.

On this clone: Its antigen is unknown.

The repertoire was sequenced with immunoSEQ multiplex PCR; TCRdb's copy has only in-frame clones and lacks some. The sample has 25,000 to 30,000 clones, about four fifths seen once. V trimming: 4 bases; J trimming: 0 bases; junction bases outside the gene matches: 3. CDR1 and CDR2 from the germline V gene are ENHRY and SYGVKD. The CDR3 consists of 15 residues. The sequence was obtained from a man aged 45-65 years with gastric cancer. The chain recombines TRBV10-3 with TRBJ2-1, with 7 bases matching TRBD1. Here the sequenced sample was peripheral blood, taken from a patient treated with photon-based radiotherapy. The CDR3 nucleotides read TGTGCCATCAGTGGGGGACAGAGCTCCTACAATGAGCAGTTCTTC. Encoded protein: CAISGGQSSYNEQFF.